Detailed here is one T cell receptor (beta chain). The entry originates in a study of CD8 T cells in Susac syndrome. Reverse transcription of about 0.5 to 1 ug RNA was carried out with random hexamers. TCRdb called the immunoSEQ multiplex PCR reads again in MiXCR, with one record for every CDR3 protein. The sample carries approximately 68,000 distinct CDR3 sequences, about 95% recorded once. Sample: CD8+ T cells from PBMCs. This TCR came from a human donor with multiple sclerosis.

As DNA, the CDR3 is TGTGCCAGCAGTGTCCGACTCATGAACACTGAAGCTTTCTTT. This codes for CASSVRLMNTEAFF. J is TRBJ1-1 and V is TRBV25-1; D is unclear. With 4 bases removed from V and 0 bases from J, the gap between germline ends came to 9 bases. The CDR3 sequence is 14 residues long. Germline V gene sequence: CDR1 MGHDK, CDR2 SYGVNS.